This is a list of T cell receptor beta chains from one sample in a study of cytomegalovirus exposure and HLA in healthy donors. Only in-frame clones appear in the TCRdb table, and some are missing; sequencing was by immunoSEQ multiplex PCR. The table shows approximately 85,000 clones, with under 90% occurring only once. Material: PBMCs. All receptors derive from a man aged 45-60 years in good health and CMV-seropositive. CDR3s include the opening cysteine and the closing phenylalanine or tryptophan. A D gene is named only where the DNA matches it firmly. Only part of the rows carry a size: once, few, many, or a class if the clone is expanded.

V,size,length,J,D,DNA,CDR3
TRBV19,NA,14,TRBJ2-7,NA,TGTGCCAGTAGTGCCGGGACTGGAGGGTACGAGCAGTACTTC,CASSAGTGGYEQYF
TRBV27,NA,14,TRBJ2-7,NA,TGTGCCAGCAGTTTAGATCGGACAGCTTACGAGCAGTACTTC,CASSLDRTAYEQYF
TRBV9,NA,15,TRBJ2-2,TRBD1,TGTGCCAGCAGCTCCGGGACAGGGGTCACCGGGGAGCTGTTTTTT,CASSSGTGVTGELFF
TRBV15,NA,15,TRBJ1-3,NA,TGTGCCACCAGCAGCTCCAGGGTGCGGGGAAACACCATATATTTT,CATSSSRVRGNTIYF
TRBV5-6,NA,16,TRBJ2-5,NA,TGTGCCAGCAGCTTGGGTACGGGAGATTTAGTGGGGACCCAGTACTTC,CASSLGTGDLVGTQYF
TRBV9,few,14,TRBJ2-3,NA,TGTGCCAGCAGTGGAGGGTTTCGCACAGATACGCAGTATTTT,CASSGGFRTDTQYF
TRBV5-1,NA,15,TRBJ1-4,TRBD1,TGCGCCAGCAGCTACGGGGACAGGGGCGCAGAAAAACTGTTTTTT,CASSYGDRGAEKLFF
TRBV30,NA,14,TRBJ2-7,NA,TGTGCCTGGGGGAAAGACAGAGGTCCCTACGAGCAGTACTTC,CAWGKDRGPYEQYF
TRBV21-1,NA,23,TRBJ2-5,NA,TGTGCCAGCAGCAAAGCTACGACGGGGACAGGGGAAACGGGAGGGCGAATCGAAGAGACCCAGTACTTC,CASSKATTGTGETGGRIEETQYF
TRBV15,NA,16,TRBJ2-2,NA,TGTGCCACCAGCAGAGAGAATAGCGGAAACACCGGGGAGCTGTTTTTT,CATSRENSGNTGELFF
TRBV19,NA,16,TRBJ2-1,TRBD1,TGTGCCAGTAGTGGTCAGGGGGCGTCGACTGGTCATGAGCAGTTCTTC,CASSGQGASTGHEQFF
TRBV2,few,17,TRBJ1-3,NA,TGTGCCAGCAGTGAGGAGACAGGAGCTTACTCTGGAAACACCATATATTTT,CASSEETGAYSGNTIYF
TRBV19,NA,13,TRBJ2-5,NA,TGTGCCAGTAGTACCCGCCCCCGGGAGACCCAGTACTTC,CASSTRPRETQYF
TRBV18,once,17,TRBJ2-1,TRBD2,TGTGCCAGCTCCGAGGCGGGCGGGACTAGCCCACAAAATGAGCAGTTCTTC,CASSEAGGTSPQNEQFF
TRBV5-1,NA,13,TRBJ2-7,NA,TGCGCCAGCAGCTTGGAACAGGGATACGAGCAGTACTTC,CASSLEQGYEQYF
TRBV15,NA,14,TRBJ1-6,NA,TGTGCCACCAGCAGAGATCGCGGGGTTTCACCCCTCCACTTT,CATSRDRGVSPLHF
TRBV7-9,medium-sized,15,TRBJ2-7,TRBD1,TGTGCCAGCAGCTTAGCGGCAGGGGGAACCTACGAGCAGTACTTC,CASSLAAGGTYEQYF
TRBV30,NA,13,TRBJ2-1,NA,TGTGCCTGGAGTGTGCGAGCGGACAATGAGCAGTTCTTC,CAWSVRADNEQFF
TRBV7-2,few,18,TRBJ2-3,TRBD2,TGTGCCAGCAGCTTAAAATCGGGCATAGCGGGAGGGGACCGGACGCAGTATTTT,CASSLKSGIAGGDRTQYF
TRBV30,NA,14,TRBJ2-3,TRBD2,TGTGCCTGGAGTCAGGGACTAGCGGGAGTAACGCAGTATTTT,CAWSQGLAGVTQYF
TRBV7-9,few,15,TRBJ1-1,NA,TGTGCCAGCAGCTTAGCGGGGGGAAGGAACACTGAAGCTTTCTTT,CASSLAGGRNTEAFF
TRBV5-6,NA,13,TRBJ2-5,NA,TGTGCCAGCAGCTTGGGTAGAGAAGAGACCCAGTACTTC,CASSLGREETQYF
TRBV19,NA,13,TRBJ2-7,NA,TGTGCCAGTAGTATGGAGGACGGCTACGAGCAGTACTTC,CASSMEDGYEQYF
TRBV5-5,NA,17,TRBJ1-4,TRBD1,TGTGCCAGCAGCTGGACAGGGGGATCTGTCGCTAATGAAAAACTGTTTTTT,CASSWTGGSVANEKLFF
TRBV15,few,16,TRBJ1-5,NA,TGTGCCACCAGCAGAGATCGACAAAGAGCTCATCAGCCCCAGCATTTT,CATSRDRQRAHQPQHF
TRBV19,NA,18,TRBJ2-6,NA,TGTGCCAGTAGTCCCCGAGAGGGTAGAGAAGCTGGGGCCAACGTCCTGACTTTC,CASSPREGREAGANVLTF